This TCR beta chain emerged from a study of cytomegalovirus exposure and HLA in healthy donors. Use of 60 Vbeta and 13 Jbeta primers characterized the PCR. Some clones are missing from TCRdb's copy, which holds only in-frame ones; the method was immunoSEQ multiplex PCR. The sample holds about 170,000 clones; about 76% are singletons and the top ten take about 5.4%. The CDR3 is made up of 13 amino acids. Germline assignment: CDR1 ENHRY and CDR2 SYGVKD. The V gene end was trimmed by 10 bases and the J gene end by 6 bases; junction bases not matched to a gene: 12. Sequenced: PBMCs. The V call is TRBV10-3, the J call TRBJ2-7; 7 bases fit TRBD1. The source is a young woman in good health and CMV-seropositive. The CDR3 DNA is TGTGCCACCTCTTCGACAGGGATGGGCGAGCAGTACTTC. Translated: CATSSTGMGEQYF.